This T cell receptor (beta chain) was obtained from a study of cytomegalovirus exposure and HLA in healthy donors. CDR1 and CDR2 from the germline V gene are SGDLS and YYNGEE. Trimming cost V 4 bases and J 0 bases; bases outside gene matches: 10. The CDR3 extends over 17 amino acids. In regard to this clone: The antigen remains undetermined.

Primers: 60 Vbeta forward and 13 Jbeta reverse. Repertoires were generated with immunoSEQ multiplex PCR, while TCRdb's copy carries only in-frame clones and drops some. The sample's table shows about 140,000 clones. Study-wide points: In vitro data verified three CMV-associated chains as specific for CMV antigens. Listed as cytomegalovirus-associated were 150 to 200 TCR beta chains.

The receptor was derived from a woman aged 18-30 years in good health and CMV-seronegative. The rearrangement links TRBV9 to TRBJ2-1, with 7 bases lining up with TRBD2. Input material: PBMCs. The chain's CDR3 is CASSPILAASSYNEQFF. The CDR3 DNA reads TGTGCCAGCAGCCCTATCCTAGCGGCGAGCTCCTACAATGAGCAGTTCTTC.